This TCR beta chain was captured in a study of T cell repertoires in Merkel cell carcinoma (dated by TCRdb to the late 2010s). As for the study more broadly: Patients who had received intralesional immunotherapy or systemic immune checkpoint blockade ahead of the biopsy were left out. The MCPyV-specific clonotypes were initially defined from expanded tumor-infiltrating lymphocytes through tetramer sorting, cloning and paired TCR sequencing. A diagnosis of MCPyV-positive Merkel cell carcinoma and successful in vitro expansion of tumor-infiltrating lymphocytes were required for inclusion. On the study overall, not on this receptor specifically: No normal tissue biopsies were studied.

The immunoSEQ assay was used for TRB CDR3 sequencing and data processing of tumor genomic DNA. TCRdb re-hosts the immuneACCESS table, in-frame sequences only. Its copies lack some clones; in the studies checked, an unresolved V gene accounts for under half of them, and the cause for the rest is not known. The sample has 11,000 to 15,000 clones on record, 76% of them singletons. The top ten hold roughly a sixth of the sample. As regards this clone: What antigen it recognizes has not been identified. No much larger clone is present one base from it, and per-base qualities are unavailable.

Trimming takes 5 bases off V and 7 bases off J; junction bases not matched to a gene: 11. The germline V gene supplies CDR1 SGHVS and CDR2 FNYEAQ. The CDR3 holds 15 amino acids from the cysteine to the phenylalanine. The CDR3 DNA has 45 bases and is translated from base 1. Study subjects had biopsy-confirmed Merkel cell carcinoma that was MCPyV-positive, and every subject had positive serum antibodies to T-antigen. Genomic DNA was extracted from about 6 adjacent 10-micron frozen tumor sections without any cell sorting or culture. Optimal cutting temperature compound was used to freeze tumor biopsy tissue measuring roughly 5 x 5 x 5 mm. In the frozen biopsy, scout sections stained with hematoxylin and eosin confirmed plenty of Merkel cell carcinoma along with infiltrating cells.

The chain employs TRBV7-6 and TRBJ1-2; the central 9 bases match TRBD1. The clonotype was recovered from an adult with Merkel cell carcinoma. The sequenced sample was tumor tissue. The DNA reads as follows: TGTGCCAGCAGCCGTCACCAGGACAGGGGATCTGGCTACACCTTC. The translation is CASSRHQDRGSGYTF.